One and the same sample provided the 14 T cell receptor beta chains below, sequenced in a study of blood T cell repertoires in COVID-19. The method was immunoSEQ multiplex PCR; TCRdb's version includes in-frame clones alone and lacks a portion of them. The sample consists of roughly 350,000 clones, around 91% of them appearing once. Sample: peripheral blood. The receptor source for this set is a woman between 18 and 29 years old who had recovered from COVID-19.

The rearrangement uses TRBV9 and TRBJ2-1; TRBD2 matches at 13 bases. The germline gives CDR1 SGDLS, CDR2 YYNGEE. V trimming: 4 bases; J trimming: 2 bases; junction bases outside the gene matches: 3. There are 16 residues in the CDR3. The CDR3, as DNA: TGTGCCAGCAGCATTACTAGCGGGAGGGCCTACAATGAGCAGTTCTTC. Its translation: CASSITSGRAYNEQFF.

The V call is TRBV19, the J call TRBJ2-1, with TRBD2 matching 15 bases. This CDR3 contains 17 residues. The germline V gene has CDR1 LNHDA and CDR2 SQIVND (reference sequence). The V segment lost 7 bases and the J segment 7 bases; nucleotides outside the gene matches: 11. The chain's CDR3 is CASNPPGLAGGGNEQFF. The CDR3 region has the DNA TGTGCCAGTAACCCCCCGGGACTAGCGGGAGGAGGGAATGAGCAGTTCTTC.

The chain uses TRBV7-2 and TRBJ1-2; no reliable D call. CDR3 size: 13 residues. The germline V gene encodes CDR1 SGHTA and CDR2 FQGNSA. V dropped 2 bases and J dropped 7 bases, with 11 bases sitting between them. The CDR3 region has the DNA TGTGCCAGCAGCTTACCGGGGATGGGTGGCTACACCTTC. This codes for CASSLPGMGGYTF.

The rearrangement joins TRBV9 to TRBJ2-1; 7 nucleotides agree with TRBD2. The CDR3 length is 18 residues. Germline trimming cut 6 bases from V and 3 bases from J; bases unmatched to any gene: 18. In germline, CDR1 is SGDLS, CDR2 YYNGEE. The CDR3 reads CASKREVLREWDYNEQFF. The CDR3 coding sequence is TGTGCCAGCAAACGGGAGGTCTTGCGGGAGTGGGACTACAATGAGCAGTTCTTC.

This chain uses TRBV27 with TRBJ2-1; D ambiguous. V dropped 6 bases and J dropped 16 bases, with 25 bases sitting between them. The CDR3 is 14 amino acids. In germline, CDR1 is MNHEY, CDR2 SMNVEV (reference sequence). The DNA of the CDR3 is TGTGCCAGCAGCCCCCTAGGCCAAGATTTCTGTTTCTTCTTC. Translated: CASSPLGQDFCFFF.

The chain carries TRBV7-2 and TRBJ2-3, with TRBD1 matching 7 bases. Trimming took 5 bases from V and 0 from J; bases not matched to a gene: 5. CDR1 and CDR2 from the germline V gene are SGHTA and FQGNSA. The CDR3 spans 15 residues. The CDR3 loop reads CASSGRQGSTDTQYF. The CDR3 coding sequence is TGTGCCAGCAGCGGGCGACAGGGTAGCACAGATACGCAGTATTTT.

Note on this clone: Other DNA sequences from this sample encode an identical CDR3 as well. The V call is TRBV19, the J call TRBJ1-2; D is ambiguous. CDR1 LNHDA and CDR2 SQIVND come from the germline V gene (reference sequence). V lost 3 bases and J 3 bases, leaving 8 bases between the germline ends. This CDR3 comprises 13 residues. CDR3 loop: CASSISRYYGYTF. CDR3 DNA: TGTGCCAGTAGTATTAGCAGATACTATGGCTACACCTTC.

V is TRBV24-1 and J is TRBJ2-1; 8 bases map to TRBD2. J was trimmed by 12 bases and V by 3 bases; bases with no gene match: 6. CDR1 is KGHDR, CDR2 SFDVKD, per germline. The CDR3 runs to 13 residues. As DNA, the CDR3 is TGTGCCACCAGTGATAATGCGGGGGGCAGGCAGTTCTTC. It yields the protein CATSDNAGGRQFF.

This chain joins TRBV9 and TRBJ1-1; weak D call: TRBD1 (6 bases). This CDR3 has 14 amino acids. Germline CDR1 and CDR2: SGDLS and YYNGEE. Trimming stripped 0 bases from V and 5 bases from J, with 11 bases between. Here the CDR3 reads CASSVGRGGTEAFF. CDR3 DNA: TGTGCCAGCAGCGTAGGCAGGGGAGGGACTGAAGCTTTCTTT. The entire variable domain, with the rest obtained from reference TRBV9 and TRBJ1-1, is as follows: DSGVTQTPKHLITATGQRVTLRCSPRSGDLSVYWYQQSLDQGLQFLIQYYNGEERAKGNILERFSAQQFPDLHSELNLSSLELGDSALYFCASSVGRGGTEAFFGQGTRLTVV.

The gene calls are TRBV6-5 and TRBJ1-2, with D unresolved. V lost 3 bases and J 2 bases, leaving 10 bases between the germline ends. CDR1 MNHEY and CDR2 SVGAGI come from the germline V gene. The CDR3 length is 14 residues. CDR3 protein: CASSYQATNYGYTF. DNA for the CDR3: TGTGCCAGCAGTTATCAGGCGACCAACTATGGCTACACCTTC.

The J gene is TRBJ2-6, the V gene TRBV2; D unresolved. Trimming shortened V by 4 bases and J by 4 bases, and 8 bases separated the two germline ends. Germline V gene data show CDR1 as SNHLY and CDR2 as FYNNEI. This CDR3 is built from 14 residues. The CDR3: CASSVETGANVLTF. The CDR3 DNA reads TGTGCCAGCAGTGTAGAGACAGGGGCCAACGTCCTGACTTTC.

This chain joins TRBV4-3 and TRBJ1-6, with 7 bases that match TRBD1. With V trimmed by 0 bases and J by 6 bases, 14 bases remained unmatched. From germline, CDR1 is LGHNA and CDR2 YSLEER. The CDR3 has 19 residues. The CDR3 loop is CASSQDPAPRGSFNSPLHF. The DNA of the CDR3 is TGCGCCAGCAGCCAAGACCCCGCCCCCAGGGGGTCTTTTAATTCACCCCTCCACTTT.

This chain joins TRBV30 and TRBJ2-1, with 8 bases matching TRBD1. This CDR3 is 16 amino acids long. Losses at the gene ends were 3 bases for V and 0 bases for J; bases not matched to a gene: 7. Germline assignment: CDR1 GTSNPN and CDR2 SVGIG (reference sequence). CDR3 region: CAWSRGRRSSYNEQFF. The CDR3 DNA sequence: TGTGCCTGGAGCAGGGGGCGTCGGAGCTCCTACAATGAGCAGTTCTTC.

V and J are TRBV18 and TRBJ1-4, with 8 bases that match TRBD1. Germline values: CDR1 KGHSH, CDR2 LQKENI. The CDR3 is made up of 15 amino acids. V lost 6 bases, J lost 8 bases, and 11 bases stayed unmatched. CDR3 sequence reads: CASSRDRTIPEKLFF. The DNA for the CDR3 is TGTGCCAGCTCTCGGGACAGGACCATCCCAGAAAAACTGTTTTTT.